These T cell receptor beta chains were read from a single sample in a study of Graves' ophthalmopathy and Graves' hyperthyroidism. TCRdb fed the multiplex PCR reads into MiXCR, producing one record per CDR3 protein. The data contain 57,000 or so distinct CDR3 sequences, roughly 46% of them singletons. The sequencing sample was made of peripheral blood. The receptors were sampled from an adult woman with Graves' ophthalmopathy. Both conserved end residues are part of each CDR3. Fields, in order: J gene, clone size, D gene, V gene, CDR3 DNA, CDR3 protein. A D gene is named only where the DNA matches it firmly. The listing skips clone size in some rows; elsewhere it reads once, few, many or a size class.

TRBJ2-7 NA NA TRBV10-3 TGTGCCATTGCACCTCCGTGCTCCTACGAGCAGTACTTC CAIAPPCSYEQYF
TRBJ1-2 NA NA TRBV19 TGTGCCAGTAGTCGAGACGACAACTATGGCTACACCTTC CASSRDDNYGYTF
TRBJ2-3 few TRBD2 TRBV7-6 TGTGCCAGCAGCCTGTCTAGCGGGGGCACAGATACGCAGTATTTT CASSLSSGGTDTQYF
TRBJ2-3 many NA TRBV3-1 TGTGCCAGCAGCCAGGGGTCAAGCACAGATACGCAGTATTTT CASSQGSSTDTQYF
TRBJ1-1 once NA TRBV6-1 TGTGCCAGCAGTGGAAGGCTGAACACTGAGGCTTTCTTT CASSGRLNTEAFF
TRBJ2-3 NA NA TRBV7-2 TGTGCCAGCAGCCCCGCGGCGGGTGTCGCAGATACGCAGTATTTT CASSPAAGVADTQYF
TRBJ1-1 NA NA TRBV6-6 TGTGCCAGCCACCCAGGGGCCAACACTGAAGCTTTCTTT CASHPGANTEAFF
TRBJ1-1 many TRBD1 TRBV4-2 TGTGCCAGCAGCCCGCCGGGACAGGGGAACACTGAAGCTTTCTTT CASSPPGQGNTEAFF
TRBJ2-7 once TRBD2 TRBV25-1 TGTGCCAGCAGTTCCCCCGGGACTAGCGGGATATTCGAGCAGTACTTC CASSSPGTSGIFEQYF
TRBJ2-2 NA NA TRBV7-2 TGTGCCAGCAGCTTAGCAGGGGAGCTGTTTTTT CASSLAGELFF
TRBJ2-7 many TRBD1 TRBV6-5 TGTGCCAGCAGTCCGGGACAGGGTATTGTTAAGCAGTACTTC CASSPGQGIVKQYF
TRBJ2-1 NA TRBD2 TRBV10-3 TGTGCCATCAGTGGGGGGGCTAGCGGGAGGGCCGGCAATGAGCAGTTCTTC CAISGGASGRAGNEQFF
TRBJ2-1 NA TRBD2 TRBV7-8 TGTGCCAGCAGCTTAGGGGGCGGGCTAGCGGGCTTCAATGAGCAGTTCTTC CASSLGGGLAGFNEQFF
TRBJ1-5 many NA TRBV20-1 TGCAGTGCTATGAGAGATATGAGTTCCCAGCATTTT CSAMRDMSSQHF
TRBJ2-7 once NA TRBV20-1 TGCAGAGTGGTGGGATCCGAGCAGTACTTC CRVVGSEQYF
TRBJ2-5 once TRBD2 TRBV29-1 TGCAGCGTTGAAACCCCTAGCGGGAGCGGAGAGACCCAGTACTTC CSVETPSGSGETQYF
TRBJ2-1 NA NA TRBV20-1 TGCAGTGCTAGCGTGGCCGTGCTGCCCACCAATGAGCAGTTCTTC CSASVAVLPTNEQFF
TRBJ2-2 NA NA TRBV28 TGTGCCAGCAGTTTGGGGGGGGCCGACACCGGGGAGCTGTTTTTT CASSLGGADTGELFF
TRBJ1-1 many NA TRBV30 TGTGCCTGGCGAGGGAGCACTGAAGCTTTCTTT CAWRGSTEAFF
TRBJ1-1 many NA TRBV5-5 TGTGCCAGCAGCCTCCCCAAGGGGAACACTGAAGCTTTCTTT CASSLPKGNTEAFF
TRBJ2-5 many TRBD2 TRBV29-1 TGCAGCGCATCCACTAGCGGGCCACGGGAGACCCAGTACTTC CSASTSGPRETQYF
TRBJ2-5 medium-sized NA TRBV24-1 TGTGCCACCAGTGATTTAGCCGGGGGAGAGACCCAGTACTTC CATSDLAGGETQYF
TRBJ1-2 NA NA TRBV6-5 TGTGCCAGCAGTTACGGGAGGGTCGGGGATGGCTACACCTTC CASSYGRVGDGYTF
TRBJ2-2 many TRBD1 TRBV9 TGTGCCAGCAGCGTAGAGTCAGGGGGCGCCTTCGGGGAGCTGTTTTTT CASSVESGGAFGELFF
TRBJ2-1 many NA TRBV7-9 TGTGCCAGCAGCTTAGGAGGGCCCGAGGCCTACAATGAGCAGTTCTTC CASSLGGPEAYNEQFF
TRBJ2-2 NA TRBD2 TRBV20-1 TGCAGTACTAGCCGGGAAGCCTCGGGAGGGATGTTTTTT CSTSREASGGMFF
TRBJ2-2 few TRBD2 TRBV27 TGTGCCAGCAGCCGAGGGACTAGCGGGGGAGACGGGGAGCTGTTTTTT CASSRGTSGGDGELFF
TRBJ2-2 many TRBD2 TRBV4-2 TGTGCCAGCAGCCATACTAGCGGGAGAACCGGGGAGCTGTTTTTT CASSHTSGRTGELFF
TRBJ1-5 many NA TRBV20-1 TGCAGTGCCCCATCCATGAGTCAGCCCCAGCATTTT CSAPSMSQPQHF
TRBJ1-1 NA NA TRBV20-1 TGCAGTGCTAGAGGCATGGGCTGGGGGGACACTGAGACTTTCTTT CSARGMGWGDTETFF